This TCR beta chain was captured by sequencing in a study of vaccination effects on CD4 cells after COVID-19. Study-wide results and caveats: Few convalescent patients, and no early post-infection timepoints, were available to the study.

The V segment lost 1 base and the J segment 3 bases; nucleotides outside the gene matches: 15. Germline CDR1 SEHNR, CDR2 FQNEAQ (reference sequence). CDR3 length: 18 residues. Clones were read by immunoSEQ multiplex PCR, and TCRdb kept only the in-frame ones, dropping some. The table lists about 57,000 clones, approximately 81% of them singletons, with around 4% in the top ten. After less than twelve days in culture, the CD4+ T cells were isolated. Subjects were given two BNT162b2 or mRNA-1273 vaccine doses. This clone has just a few counts. Antigen specificity is unknown. This clonotype was obtained from a human donor who received a COVID-19 vaccine. The sequenced sample was CD4+ T cells from PBMCs cultured without peptide, obtained after COVID-19 vaccination. V and J are TRBV7-9 and TRBJ2-7, with 7 bases that match TRBD2. The CDR3 is CASSLGRLGGSHNYEQYF. The CDR3 DNA reads TGTGCCAGCAGCTTAGGACGTTTGGGGGGGTCACACAACTACGAGCAGTACTTC. The entire variable domain, with the rest obtained from reference TRBV7-9 and TRBJ2-7, is as follows: DTGVSQNPRHKITKRGQNVTFRCDPISEHNRLYWYRQTLGQGPEFLTYFQNEAQLEKSRLLSDRFSAERPKGSFSTLEIQRTEQGDSAMYLCASSLGRLGGSHNYEQYFGPGTRLTVT.